This TCR beta chain was identified in a study of technical replicates of blood from four donors. CDR1 is KGHSH and CDR2 is LQKENI in the germline V gene. This CDR3 region has 11 residues. V lost 2 bases and J 8 bases, leaving 6 bases between the germline ends. This table comes from immunoSEQ multiplex PCR, and its TCRdb copy is limited to in-frame clones, with some not included. This table has over 90,000 clones, about 96% appearing once. The V and J genes are TRBV18 and TRBJ1-1, with D possibly TRBD1 on 6 matching bases. This receptor was identified in a human donor in good health. Sequencing was carried out using T cells isolated from PBMCs. The CDR3 DNA reads TGTGCCAGCTCACCAAGGGGGGAAGCTTTCTTT. This gives the protein CASSPRGEAFF.